Here is one TCR beta chain with its context. Its antigen is unknown. The data were obtained in a study of cytomegalovirus exposure and HLA in healthy donors. Study results and limitations: The study flagged approximately 180 TCR beta chains as cytomegalovirus-associated. The tendency of first-cohort TCR clusters to co-occur in the approximately 120 validation repertoires was identified by a subsequent analysis. Specificity for CMV antigens was confirmed in vitro for a few of the CMV-associated chains.

V gave up 5 bases and J gave up 2 bases, with 15 bases separating them. Germline CDR1 and CDR2: SGHTA and FQGNSA. The CDR3 has 16 residues. TCRdb keeps only in-frame clones here, not all; method: immunoSEQ multiplex PCR. Here the sample spans under 200,000 clones, more than 80% being singletons. Sequenced material: PBMCs. The TCR sequence derives from a man between 18 and 29 years old in good health and CMV-seropositive. V usage is TRBV7-2 and J usage is TRBJ2-2; D remains unclear. The CDR3 DNA is TGTGCCAGCAGCCCTCACGGCGGCTTTAACACCGGGGAGCTGTTTTTT. It is translated as CASSPHGGFNTGELFF.